This entry lists 2 T cell receptor beta chains sequenced from one sample in a study of blood T cell repertoires in COVID-19 (dated by TCRdb to 2019 to 2021). Receptor amplification or capture employed the immunoSEQ multiplex PCR assay. TCRdb carries this immuneACCESS record with in-frame sequences only. Its versions omit some clonotypes, under half of them owing to an unresolved V gene in the studies checked, with the rest unexplained. In all, the sample holds fewer than 300,000 clones, and approximately 90% of those were seen once. The biggest ten clones account for approximately 2.4% of the sample. Material: PBMCs or T cells enriched from blood (not recorded which). The receptor source for this set is a woman between 40 and 50 years old with acute COVID-19.

This chain links TRBV11-2 with TRBJ1-2; D is possibly TRBD1 (5 bases). CDR1 SGHAT and CDR2 FQNNGV come from the germline V gene. This CDR3 contains 15 residues. V lost 5 bases and J lost 8, with 21 bases in between. CDR3 residues: CASSPDTGLSRGYTF. CDR3 nucleotide sequence: TGTGCCAGCAGCCCCGATACAGGCCTCTCGCGGGGCTACACCTTC.

J is TRBJ2-6 and V is TRBV7-9; 8 positions match TRBD1. This CDR3 region has 15 residues. The V and J ends lost 5 bases and 2 bases, in that order; junction bases with no gene match: 2. Per the germline V gene, CDR1 is SEHNR and CDR2 is FQNEAQ (reference sequence). The CDR3 DNA reads TGTGCCAGCAGCCCGACAGGGGCTGGGGCCAACGTCCTGACTTTC. Translation: CASSPTGAGANVLTF. Full variable domain (outside the CDR3, taken from reference TRBV7-9 and TRBJ2-6): DTGVSQNPRHKITKRGQNVTFRCDPISEHNRLYWYRQTLGQGPEFLTYFQNEAQLEKSRLLSDRFSAERPKGSFSTLEIQRTEQGDSAMYLCASSPTGAGANVLTFGAGSRLTVL.